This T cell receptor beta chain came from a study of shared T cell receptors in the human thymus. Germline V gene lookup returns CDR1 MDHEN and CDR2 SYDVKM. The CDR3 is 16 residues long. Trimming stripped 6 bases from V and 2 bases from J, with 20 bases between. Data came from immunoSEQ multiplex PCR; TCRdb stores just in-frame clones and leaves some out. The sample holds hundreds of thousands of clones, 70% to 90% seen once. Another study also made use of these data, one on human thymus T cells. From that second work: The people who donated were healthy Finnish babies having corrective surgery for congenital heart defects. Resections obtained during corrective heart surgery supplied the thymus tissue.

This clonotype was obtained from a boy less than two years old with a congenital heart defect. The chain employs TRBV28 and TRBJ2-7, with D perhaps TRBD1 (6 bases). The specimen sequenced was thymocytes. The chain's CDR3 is CASRWSPGTRTYEQYF. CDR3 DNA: TGTGCCAGCAGATGGTCCCCCGGGACACGGACCTACGAGCAGTACTTC.